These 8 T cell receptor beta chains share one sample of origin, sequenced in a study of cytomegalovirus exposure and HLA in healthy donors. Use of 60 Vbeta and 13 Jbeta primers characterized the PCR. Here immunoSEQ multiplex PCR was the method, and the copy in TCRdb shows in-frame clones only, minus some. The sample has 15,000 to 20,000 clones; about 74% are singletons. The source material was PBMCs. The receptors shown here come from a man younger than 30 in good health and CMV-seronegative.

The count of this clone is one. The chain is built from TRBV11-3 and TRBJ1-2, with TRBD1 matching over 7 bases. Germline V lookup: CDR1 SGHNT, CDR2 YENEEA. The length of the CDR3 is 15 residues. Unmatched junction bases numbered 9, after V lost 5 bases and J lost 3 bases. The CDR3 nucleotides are TGTGCCAGCAGCCCAAGCGAGGGGGCGGACTATGGCTACACCTTC. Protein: CASSPSEGADYGYTF.

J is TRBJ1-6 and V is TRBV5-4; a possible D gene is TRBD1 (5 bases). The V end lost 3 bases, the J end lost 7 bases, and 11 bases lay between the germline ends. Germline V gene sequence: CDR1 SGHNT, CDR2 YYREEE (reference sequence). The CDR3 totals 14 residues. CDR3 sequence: CASSSNGGNSPLHF. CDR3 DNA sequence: TGTGCCAGCAGCTCCAACGGGGGGAATTCACCCCTCCACTTT.

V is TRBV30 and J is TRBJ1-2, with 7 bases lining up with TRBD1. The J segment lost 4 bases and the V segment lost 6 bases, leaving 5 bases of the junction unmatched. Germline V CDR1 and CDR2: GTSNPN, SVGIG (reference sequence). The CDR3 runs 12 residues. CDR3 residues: CACTGTVYGYTF. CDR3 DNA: TGTGCCTGCACCGGGACAGTCTATGGCTACACCTTC. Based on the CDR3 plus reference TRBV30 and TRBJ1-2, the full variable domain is SQTIHQWPATLVQPVGSPLSLECTVEGTSNPNLYWYRQAAGRGLQLLFYSVGIGQISSEVPQNLSASRPQDRQFILSSKKLLLSDSGFYLCACTGTVYGYTFGSGTRLTVV.

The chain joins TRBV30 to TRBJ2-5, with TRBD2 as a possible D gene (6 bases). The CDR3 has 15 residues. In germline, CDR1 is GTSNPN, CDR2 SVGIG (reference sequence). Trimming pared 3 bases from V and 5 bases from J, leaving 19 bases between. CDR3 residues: CAWRDPRGSGETQYF. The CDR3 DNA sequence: TGTGCCTGGAGGGACCCCCGGGGGTCGGGGGAGACCCAGTACTTC. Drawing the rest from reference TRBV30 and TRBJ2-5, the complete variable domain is SQTIHQWPATLVQPVGSPLSLECTVEGTSNPNLYWYRQAAGRGLQLLFYSVGIGQISSEVPQNLSASRPQDRQFILSSKKLLLSDSGFYLCAWRDPRGSGETQYFGPGTRLLVL.

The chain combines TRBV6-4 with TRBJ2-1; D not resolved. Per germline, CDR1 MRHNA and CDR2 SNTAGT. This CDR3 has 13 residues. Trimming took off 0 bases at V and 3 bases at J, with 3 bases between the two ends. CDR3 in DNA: TGTGCCAGCAGTGACTCTAGCTACAATGAGCAGTTCTTC. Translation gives CASSDSSYNEQFF.

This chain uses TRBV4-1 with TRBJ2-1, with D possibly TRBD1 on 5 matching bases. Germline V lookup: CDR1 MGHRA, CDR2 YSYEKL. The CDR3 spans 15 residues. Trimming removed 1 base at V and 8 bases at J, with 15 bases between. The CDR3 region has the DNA TGCGCCAGCAGCCAAGGTCGACAGTTGAACGATGAGCAGTTCTTC. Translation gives CASSQGRQLNDEQFF.

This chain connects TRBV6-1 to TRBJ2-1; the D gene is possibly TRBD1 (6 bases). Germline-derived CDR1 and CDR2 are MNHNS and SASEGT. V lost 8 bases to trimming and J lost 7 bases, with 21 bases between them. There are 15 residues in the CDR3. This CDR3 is CASVRQEGSVNEQFF. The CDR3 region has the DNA TGTGCCAGCGTTCGACAGGAAGGTTCGGTAAATGAGCAGTTCTTC.

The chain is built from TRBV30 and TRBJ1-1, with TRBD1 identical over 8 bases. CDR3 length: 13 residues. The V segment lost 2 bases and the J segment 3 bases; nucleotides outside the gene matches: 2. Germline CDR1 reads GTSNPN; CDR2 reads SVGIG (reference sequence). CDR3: CAWSQGAHTEAFF. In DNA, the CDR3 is TGTGCCTGGAGTCAGGGGGCGCACACTGAAGCTTTCTTT.